Following are 2 T cell receptor beta chains from one sample sequenced in a study of Graves' ophthalmopathy and Graves' hyperthyroidism (dated by TCRdb to the late 2010s). Instrument used: Illumina HiSeq 2000. For repertoire sequencing, TCR beta CDR3 regions were amplified from RNA transcripts. A first-round RT-PCR used HTBI primers with the Qiagen OneStep RT-PCR kit, followed by a second-round multiplex PCR, size selection and purification. The public reads were run again by TCRdb, first through fastp at Q25 and then through MiXCR, and only productive beta chains were kept. Each record represents a unique CDR3 protein, reported with the most common genes and DNA among its rows. This sample gives almost 400,000 distinct CDR3 sequences in total; about 17% of them show up just once. The ten largest make up about 1.6% of the sample. Sequenced: peripheral blood. The receptors derive from a woman aged 18-35 years with Graves' ophthalmopathy. Donor details come from another sample of the same person, matched by shared clones.

This clonotype was seen at least ten times. This chain connects TRBV6-2 or TRBV6-3 to TRBJ2-7; D is perhaps TRBD2 (5 bases). The CDR3 consists of 14 residues. V was pared by 6 bases and J by 2 bases, with 14 bases between. Germline-derived CDR1 and CDR2 are MNHEY and SVGEGT. CDR3 sequence reads: CASSHRSTTYEQYF. DNA for the CDR3: TGTGCCAGCAGCCACCGATCGACTACCTACGAGCAGTACTTC.

The table lists this clonotype with many counts. The rearrangement joins TRBV4-1 to TRBJ1-1; a possible D gene is TRBD1 (6 bases). The CDR3 consists of 18 residues. The germline CDR1 and CDR2 sequences are MGHRA and YSYEKL. V was pared by 6 bases and J by 1 base, with 24 bases between. The CDR3 DNA reads as TGCGCCAGCAGTTATCTTCAGGGGCGCGCGAATAGGAACACTGAAGCTTTCTTT. It is translated as CASSYLQGRANRNTEAFF.